This T cell receptor (beta chain) was profiled in a study of blood T cell repertoires in COVID-19. Study overall: Both acute and convalescent COVID-19 samples were obtained from the United States, Italy and Spain. In each case, the material was cDNA or gDNA derived from T cells, B-cell-depleted T cells, or PBMCs.

Worth noting for this clone: Within the sample, other DNA sequences also encode this same CDR3.

The germline V and J ends were trimmed by 4 bases and 2 bases, with 10 bases remaining between them. The germline gives CDR1 SGHRS, CDR2 YFSETQ. The CDR3 consists of 14 residues. Methods used by the authors: Estimation of nucleated cell counts was performed using reference gene primer amplification. Sequencing used immunoSEQ multiplex PCR; TCRdb keeps in-frame clones, though not all of them. The V and J calls and the clone size are those of that table, but D and trimming were determined from the DNA. The data hold about 300,000 clones, with 80% to 95% observed a single time. Patients at the Seattle site were enrolled during active infection and followed longitudinally.

The material sequenced was peripheral blood. The chain uses TRBV5-1 and TRBJ1-5, with D possibly matching TRBD1 (5 bases). The receptor comes from a woman in her twenties or thirties with COVID-19, enrolled during active disease. The CDR3 loop reads CASSLGGGNQPQHF. For the CDR3, the DNA is TGCGCCAGCAGCCTCGGAGGGGGCAATCAGCCCCAGCATTTT.